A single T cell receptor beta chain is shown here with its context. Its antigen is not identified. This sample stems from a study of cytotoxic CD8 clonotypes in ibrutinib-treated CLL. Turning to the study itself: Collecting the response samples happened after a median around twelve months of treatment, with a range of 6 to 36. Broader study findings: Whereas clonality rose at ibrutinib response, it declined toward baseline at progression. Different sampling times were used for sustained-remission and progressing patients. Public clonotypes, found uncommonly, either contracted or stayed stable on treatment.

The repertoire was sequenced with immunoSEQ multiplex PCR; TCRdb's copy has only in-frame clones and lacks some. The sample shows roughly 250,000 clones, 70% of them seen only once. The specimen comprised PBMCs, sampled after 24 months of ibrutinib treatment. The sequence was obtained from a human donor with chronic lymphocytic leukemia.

CDR3: CASSVSGGPYSGAYNEQFF. CDR3 nucleotide sequence: TGTGCCAGCAGCGTATCCGGGGGACCCTATAGCGGAGCGTACAATGAGCAGTTCTTC. This chain joins TRBV9 and TRBJ2-1; tentative D call: TRBD2 (6 bases). Trimming cost V 1 base and J 4 bases, with 24 bases left between them. Germline CDR1 SGDLS, CDR2 YYNGEE. There are 19 residues in the CDR3.